This paragraph covers one TCR beta chain sequence. The antigen remains undetermined. One junction end disagrees with the germline gene, perhaps due to a read error. This specimen comes from a study of glioma-infiltrating T cells. Study results and caveats: Very few CDR3 sequences were shared between tissue and blood. Above-expected tissue-blood divergence occurred in all gliomas, most in low-grade ones.

The iRepertoire nested amplicon-rescue multiplex PCR amplified TCR alpha and beta CDR3s from RNA. Input was roughly 85-400 ng of tissue mRNA or PBMC total RNA. Each CDR3 protein is one row after TCRdb ran MiXCR on the multiplex PCR reads. The sample lists approximately 90,000 distinct CDR3 sequences; about 23% were seen once. Sequenced input: glioma tissue, nonneoplastic brain tissue, or PBMCs (not recorded which). This sequence originates from a human donor with low-grade glioma or glioblastoma, undergoing nonglioma brain surgery, or in good health (not recorded which).

CDR3 residues: CSAAIGRFYGNTF. The CDR3 region has the DNA TGCAGTGCCGCGATCGGTAGGTTCTATGGCAACACCTTC. The V gene is TRBV20-1, the J gene TRBJ1-2; D unresolved. From germline, CDR1 is DFQATT and CDR2 SNEGSKA (reference sequence). This CDR3 comprises 13 residues.